A selection of T cell receptor beta chains follows, all from one sample in a study of identical twins. Each CDR3 protein gets one entry after TCRdb re-called the 5' RACE reads with MiXCR. The data show 650,000 to 800,000 distinct CDR3 sequences, more than 6.5% seen once. The same sample was also studied in work on yellow fever vaccine responses in identical twins.

The sequenced material came from PBMCs. The receptors stem from a woman in her late teens or twenties in good health. The CDR3 runs from the conserved cysteine through the conserved F or W. The order of the fields is V gene, CDR3 protein.

v_gene: TRBV12-3/TRBV12-4
CDR3aa: CASSVDSLVYF

v_gene: TRBV3-1
CDR3aa: CASSQRANTGELFF

v_gene: TRBV7-9
CDR3aa: CASSFRSGANVLTF

v_gene: TRBV20-1
CDR3aa: CSAMGLVSSYEQYF

v_gene: TRBV19
CDR3aa: CASSILGRHTEAFF

v_gene: TRBV7-3
CDR3aa: CASSLPGVEEKLFF

v_gene: TRBV20-1
CDR3aa: CSASDRGTNTDTQYF

v_gene: TRBV7-2
CDR3aa: CASSPRQGFKGYTF

v_gene: TRBV9
CDR3aa: CASSSGGNQPQHF

v_gene: TRBV5-6
CDR3aa: CASSLALAGRETQYF

v_gene: TRBV10-1
CDR3aa: CASSESLEAGELFF

v_gene: TRBV20-1
CDR3aa: CSARDLMGYEQYF

v_gene: TRBV30
CDR3aa: CAWSVQGYEQYF

v_gene: TRBV30
CDR3aa: CAWSRGASNTIYF

v_gene: TRBV6-5
CDR3aa: CASSYFGQGIYNEQFF

v_gene: TRBV10-3
CDR3aa: CAISDPSSATNEKLFF

v_gene: TRBV7-2
CDR3aa: CAIRQGAIGNSPLHF

v_gene: TRBV5-1
CDR3aa: CASSLAGTNSPLHF

v_gene: TRBV29-1
CDR3aa: CSAPDQRGGYTF

v_gene: TRBV30
CDR3aa: CAWSVKRGGSDTQYF

v_gene: TRBV7-9
CDR3aa: CASSLSWDEQYF

v_gene: TRBV28
CDR3aa: CASSLTGTGEPYEQYF

v_gene: TRBV12-3/TRBV12-4
CDR3aa: CASSRDRGGISSYNEQFF

v_gene: TRBV7-2
CDR3aa: CASSLDGGGRGYEQYF

v_gene: TRBV20-1
CDR3aa: CSAREPGTGSEKLFF

v_gene: TRBV12-3/TRBV12-4
CDR3aa: CASSPEPGQGIYGYTF

v_gene: TRBV7-9
CDR3aa: CASSLGGQGPSYNEQFF

v_gene: TRBV7-2
CDR3aa: CASSLGLGRYEQYF

v_gene: TRBV12-3/TRBV12-4
CDR3aa: CTCCNDRDRGLQDEKLFF

v_gene: TRBV12-3/TRBV12-4
CDR3aa: CASSLGGRGTGEQYF

v_gene: TRBV7-9
CDR3aa: CASSRDRVNTEAFF

v_gene: TRBV7-6
CDR3aa: CASSLEQGPLYEQYF

v_gene: TRBV7-2
CDR3aa: CASSSPGQLNTEAFF

v_gene: TRBV7-2
CDR3aa: CASSAQRNEQFF

v_gene: TRBV2
CDR3aa: CASKALAVYEQYF

v_gene: TRBV12-3/TRBV12-4
CDR3aa: CASSELRLYEQYF

v_gene: TRBV29-1
CDR3aa: CSVVHPPDTQYF

v_gene: TRBV7-2
CDR3aa: CASSSNWVSGETQYF

v_gene: TRBV11-2
CDR3aa: CASSLSGDGRGGDTQYF

v_gene: TRBV18
CDR3aa: CASSTGLAGADTQYF

v_gene: TRBV12-3/TRBV12-4
CDR3aa: CASTPGHEAFF

v_gene: TRBV28
CDR3aa: CASSPYLEQETQYF

v_gene: TRBV7-2
CDR3aa: CASSRWGENQPQHF

v_gene: TRBV6-5
CDR3aa: CASRRNNEQYF

v_gene: TRBV5-1
CDR3aa: CASSLYRATYNEQFF

v_gene: TRBV5-1
CDR3aa: CASSLVTDDTEAFF

v_gene: TRBV28
CDR3aa: CASSSGTGVLSTQHF

v_gene: TRBV15
CDR3aa: CATSIGTSGEQFF